This TCR beta chain came from a study of identical twins. Whole-study results and caveats: There was an excess of low generation probability in the out-of-frame alpha sequences that twins shared. Twin sharing of out-of-frame TCR alpha was underestimated by models in monozygotic pairs. The study found weaker excess twin sharing in beta out-of-frame sequences.

After template switching added a universal primer site, the resulting cDNA carried unique molecular identifiers. TCRdb reanalysed the 5' RACE reads using MiXCR and keeps one entry per CDR3 protein. The table shows roughly 690,000 distinct CDR3 sequences, with approximately 6% occurring only once. V shed 3 bases and J shed 2 bases, with 9 bases lying between them. Germline-derived CDR1 and CDR2 are SGHRS and YFSETQ. This CDR3 region has 14 residues. The sample holds many counts of this clonotype. The antigen is unknown. The clonotype originates from a man between 18 and 35 years old in good health. The chain links TRBV5-1 to TRBJ2-1, with a weak D call TRBD1 (6 bases). Sequencing was carried out using naive T cells sorted from blood. CDR3 sequence: CASSWTEAYNEQFF. The CDR3 region has the DNA TGCGCCAGCAGCTGGACAGAAGCCTACAATGAGCAGTTCTTC.